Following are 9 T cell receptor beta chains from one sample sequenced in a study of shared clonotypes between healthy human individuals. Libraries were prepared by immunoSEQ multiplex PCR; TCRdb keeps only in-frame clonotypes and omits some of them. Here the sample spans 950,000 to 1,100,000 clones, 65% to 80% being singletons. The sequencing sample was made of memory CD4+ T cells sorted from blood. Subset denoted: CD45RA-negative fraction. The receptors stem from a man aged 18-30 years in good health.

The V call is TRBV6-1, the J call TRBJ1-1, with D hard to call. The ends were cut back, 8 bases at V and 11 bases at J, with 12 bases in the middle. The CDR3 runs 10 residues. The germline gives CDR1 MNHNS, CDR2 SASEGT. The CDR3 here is CASGRSGAFF. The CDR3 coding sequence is TGTGCCAGCGGACGTTCGGGCGCTTTCTTT.

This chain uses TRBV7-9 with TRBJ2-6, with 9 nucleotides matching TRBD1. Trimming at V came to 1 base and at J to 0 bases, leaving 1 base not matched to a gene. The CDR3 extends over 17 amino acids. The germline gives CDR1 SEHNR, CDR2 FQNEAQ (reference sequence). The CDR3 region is CASSLGQGVSGANVLTF. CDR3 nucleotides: TGTGCCAGCAGCTTAGGACAGGGGGTCTCTGGGGCCAACGTCCTGACTTTC.

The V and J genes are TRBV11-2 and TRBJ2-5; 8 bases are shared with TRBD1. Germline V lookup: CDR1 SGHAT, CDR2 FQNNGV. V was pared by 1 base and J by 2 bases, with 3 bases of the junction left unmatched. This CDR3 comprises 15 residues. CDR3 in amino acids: CASSLGTGLQETQYF. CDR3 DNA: TGTGCCAGCAGCTTAGGGACAGGGTTGCAAGAGACCCAGTACTTC.

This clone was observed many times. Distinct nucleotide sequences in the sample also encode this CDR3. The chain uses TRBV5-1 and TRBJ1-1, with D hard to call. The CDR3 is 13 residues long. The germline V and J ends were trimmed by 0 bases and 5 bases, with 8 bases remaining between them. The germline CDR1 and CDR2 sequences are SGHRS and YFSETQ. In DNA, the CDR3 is TGCGCCAGCAGCTTGGAGGTACCAACTGAAGCTTTCTTT. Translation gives CASSLEVPTEAFF.

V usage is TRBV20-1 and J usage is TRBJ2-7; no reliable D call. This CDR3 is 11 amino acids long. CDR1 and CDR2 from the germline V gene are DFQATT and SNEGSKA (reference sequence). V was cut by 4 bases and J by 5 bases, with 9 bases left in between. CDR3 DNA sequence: TGCAGTGCTATCTTCTGGAACGAGCAGTACTTC. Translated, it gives CSAIFWNEQYF.

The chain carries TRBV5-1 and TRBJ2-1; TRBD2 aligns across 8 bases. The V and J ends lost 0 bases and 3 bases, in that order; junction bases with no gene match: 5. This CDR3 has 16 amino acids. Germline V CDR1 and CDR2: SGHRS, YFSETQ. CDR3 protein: CASSLAQAGGYNEQFF. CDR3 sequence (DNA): TGCGCCAGCAGCTTGGCCCAGGCGGGGGGCTACAATGAGCAGTTCTTC.

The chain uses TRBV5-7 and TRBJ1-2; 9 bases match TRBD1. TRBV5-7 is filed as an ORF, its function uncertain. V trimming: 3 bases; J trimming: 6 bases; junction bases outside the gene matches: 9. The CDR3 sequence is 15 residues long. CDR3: CASSCRDRVENGYTF. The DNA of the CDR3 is TGTGCCAGCAGCTGCCGGGACAGGGTCGAGAATGGCTACACCTTC.

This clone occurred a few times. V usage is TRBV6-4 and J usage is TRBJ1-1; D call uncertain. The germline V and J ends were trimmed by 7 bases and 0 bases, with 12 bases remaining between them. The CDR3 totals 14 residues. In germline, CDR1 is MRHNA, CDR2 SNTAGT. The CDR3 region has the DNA TGTGCCAGCAAGGAGGAGGAAATGAACACTGAAGCTTTCTTT. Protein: CASKEEEMNTEAFF.

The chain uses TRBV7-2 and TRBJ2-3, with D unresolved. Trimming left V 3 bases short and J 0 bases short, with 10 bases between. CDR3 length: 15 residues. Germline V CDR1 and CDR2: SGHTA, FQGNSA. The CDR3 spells CASSLMNPSTDTQYF. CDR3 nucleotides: TGTGCCAGCAGCTTGATGAACCCTAGCACAGATACGCAGTATTTT.